The present TCR beta chain was sequenced within a study of T cell repertoires in cytomegalovirus infection. A note on this clonotype: The antigen is not known.

TCRdb itself ran the reads through MiXCR, one entry per CDR3 protein. This table has about 700,000 distinct CDR3 sequences, around 31% appearing once. V was shortened by 1 base and J by 0 bases, with 16 bases between the two germline ends. CDR1 is DFQATT and CDR2 is SNEGSKA in the germline V gene (reference sequence). The CDR3 is 16 amino acids. This chain connects TRBV20-1 to TRBJ2-7; the D gene is possibly TRBD2 (6 bases). This clonotype was obtained from a human donor in good health (CMV status not recorded). Some clones in this sample may be carry-over from other donors' samples. The sequenced sample was cultured PBMCs, obtained from culture after CMV antigen stimulation. This chain's CDR3 is CSARGDGRGTSYEQYF. CDR3 nucleotides: TGCAGTGCTAGAGGCGATGGGCGCGGGACCTCCTACGAGCAGTACTTC.